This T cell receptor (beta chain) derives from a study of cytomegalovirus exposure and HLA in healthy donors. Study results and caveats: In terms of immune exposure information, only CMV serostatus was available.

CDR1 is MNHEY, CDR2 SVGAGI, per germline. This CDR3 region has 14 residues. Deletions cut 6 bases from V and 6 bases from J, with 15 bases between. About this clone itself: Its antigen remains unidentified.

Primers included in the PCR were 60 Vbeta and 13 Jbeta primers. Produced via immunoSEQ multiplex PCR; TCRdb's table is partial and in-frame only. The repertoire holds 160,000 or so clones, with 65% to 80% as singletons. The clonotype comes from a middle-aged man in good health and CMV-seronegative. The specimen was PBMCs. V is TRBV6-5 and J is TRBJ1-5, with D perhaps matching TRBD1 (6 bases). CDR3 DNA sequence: TGTGCCAGCAGCTGGACGGGGGGGCTTCAGCCCCAGCATTTT. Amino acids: CASSWTGGLQPQHF.